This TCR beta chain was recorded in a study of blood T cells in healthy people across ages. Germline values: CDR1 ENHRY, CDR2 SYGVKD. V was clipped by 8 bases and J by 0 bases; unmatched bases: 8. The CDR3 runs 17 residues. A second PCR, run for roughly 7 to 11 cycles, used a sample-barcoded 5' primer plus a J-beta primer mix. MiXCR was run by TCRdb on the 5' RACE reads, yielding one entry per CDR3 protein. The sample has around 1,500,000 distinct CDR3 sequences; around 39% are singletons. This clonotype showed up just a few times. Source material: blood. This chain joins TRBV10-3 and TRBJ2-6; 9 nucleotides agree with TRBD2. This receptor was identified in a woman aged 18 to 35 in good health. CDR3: CAIGSLAGISGANVLTF. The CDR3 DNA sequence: TGTGCCATCGGGAGCCTAGCGGGGATCTCTGGGGCCAACGTCCTGACTTTC.